The subject of this entry is one TCR beta chain. The antigen is undetermined. Individual cDNA molecules were tagged with unique molecular identifiers, the study reported. One entry per CDR3 protein, called by TCRdb with MiXCR from the 5' RACE reads. The repertoire includes 65,000 to 95,000 distinct CDR3 sequences, roughly a sixth of them detected once, and roughly 2.7% sits in the top ten. The entry originates in a study of early T cells in non-severe SARS-CoV-2 infection. Study information: Sequenced bulk RNA came from whole blood that was unsorted, and chains were unpaired.

Notes on the study in general: Database matching using VDJdb favored anti-spike CD8 responses, with private and CD4 specificities left missing.

Per germline, CDR1 SGHRS and CDR2 YFSETQ. The CDR3 loop spans 16 amino acids. V was trimmed by 1 base and J by 4 bases, leaving 15 bases between them. The sequenced sample was whole blood. This clonotype was obtained from an adult who was a healthcare worker with PCR-confirmed SARS-CoV-2 infection or an uninfected control (not recorded which). J is TRBJ1-5 and V is TRBV5-1, with D maybe TRBD1 (5 bases). The CDR3 region is CASSLNGGAGNQPQHF. As DNA, the CDR3 is TGCGCCAGCAGCTTGAATGGAGGGGCAGGAAATCAGCCCCAGCATTTT.